This TCR beta chain originates from a study of T cells in tumors after PD-1 blockade. Study overall: Excluded were patients with checkpoint blockade, immunosuppressants, or radiotherapy or other anti-cancer therapy within 4 weeks. Daily vismodegib 150 mg continued in a subset of anti-PD-1-treated patients.

Produced via immunoSEQ multiplex PCR; TCRdb's table is partial and in-frame only. Seen here are fewer than 50,000 clones, about 85% observed once, and the top ten hold approximately 4.1%. This clonotype originated in a human donor with basal cell carcinoma. The source material was PBMCs, sampled before anti-PD-1 treatment.

The CDR3 DNA follows: TGTGCCAGCAGCTTTAGCGGTAGCACAGATACGCAGTATTTT. Its protein is CASSFSGSTDTQYF. The rearrangement links TRBV7-9 to TRBJ2-3; weak D call: TRBD2 (6 bases). The CDR3 covers 14 residues. V was trimmed by 3 bases and J by 0 bases, leaving 7 bases between them. From germline, CDR1 is SEHNR and CDR2 FQNEAQ (reference sequence).